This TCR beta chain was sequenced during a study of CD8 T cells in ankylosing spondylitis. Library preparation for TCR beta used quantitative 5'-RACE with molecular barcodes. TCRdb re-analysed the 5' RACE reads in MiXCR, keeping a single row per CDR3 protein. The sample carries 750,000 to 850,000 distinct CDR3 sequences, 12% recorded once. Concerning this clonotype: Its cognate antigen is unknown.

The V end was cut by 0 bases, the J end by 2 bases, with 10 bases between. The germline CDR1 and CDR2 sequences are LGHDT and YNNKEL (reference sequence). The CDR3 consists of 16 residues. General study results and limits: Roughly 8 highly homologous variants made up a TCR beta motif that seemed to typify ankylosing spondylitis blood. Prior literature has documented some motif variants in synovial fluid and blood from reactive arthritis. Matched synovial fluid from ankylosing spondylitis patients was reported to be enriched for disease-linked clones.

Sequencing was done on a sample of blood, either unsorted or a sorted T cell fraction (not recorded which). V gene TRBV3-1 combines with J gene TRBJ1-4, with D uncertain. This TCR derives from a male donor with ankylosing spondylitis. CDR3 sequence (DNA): TGTGCCAGCAGCCAAGAGGGGTTTGCGACTAATGAAAAACTGTTTTTT. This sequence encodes CASSQEGFATNEKLFF.